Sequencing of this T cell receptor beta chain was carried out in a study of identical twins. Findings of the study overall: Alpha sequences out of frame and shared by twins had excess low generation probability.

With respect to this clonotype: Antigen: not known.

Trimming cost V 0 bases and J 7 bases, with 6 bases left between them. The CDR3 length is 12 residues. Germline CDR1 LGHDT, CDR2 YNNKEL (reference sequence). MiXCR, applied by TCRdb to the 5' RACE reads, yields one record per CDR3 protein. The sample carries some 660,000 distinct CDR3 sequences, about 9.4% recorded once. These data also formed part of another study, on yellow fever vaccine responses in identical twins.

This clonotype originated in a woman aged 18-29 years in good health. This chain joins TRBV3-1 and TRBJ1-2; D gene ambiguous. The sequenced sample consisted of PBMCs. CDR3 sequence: CASSQDSRGYTF. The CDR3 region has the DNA TGTGCCAGCAGCCAAGATAGTCGTGGCTACACCTTC.